This TCR beta chain was captured by sequencing in a study of control samples from healthy donors and cancer patients. This clone was counted a single time. Using immunoSEQ multiplex PCR, the repertoire was profiled, and TCRdb retains in-frame clones only, with some absent. The sample comprises approximately 170,000 clones, around 91% of which are singletons, and approximately 1.5% rests with the top ten. The receptor's source is a woman aged 30 to 39 in good health. Specimen: blood.

Written as DNA, the CDR3 is TGCGCCAGCAGGGGACAGGGGAGAGGTGAAGCTTTCTTT. Translated: CASRGQGRGEAFF. V gene TRBV10-1 combines with J gene TRBJ1-1; 10 bases line up with TRBD1. With 6 bases clipped from V and 7 bases from J, the junction kept 5 bases outside the gene matches. This CDR3 spans 13 amino acids. Germline loops: CDR1 WNHNN, CDR2 SYGVQD (reference sequence).